The rows below give T cell receptor beta chains drawn from one sample of a study of blood T cell repertoires in COVID-19. Clones were sequenced by immunoSEQ multiplex PCR, and TCRdb holds only the in-frame ones, with some missing. The sample records 60,000 to 70,000 clones, 82% being singletons. The sequenced material came from peripheral blood. The receptors were sampled from a human donor in a cohort sampled during active COVID-19. CDR3s include the opening cysteine and the closing phenylalanine or tryptophan. The order of the fields is clone size, J gene, V gene, CDR3 length, CDR3 protein. Some rows mark clone size as missing; the rest say once, few, many or name a class of expanded clone.

. | TRBJ2-7 | TRBV6-1 | 14 | CASSEDAFGYEQYF
. | TRBJ2-3 | TRBV12-3/TRBV12-4 | 13 | CASRQGATDTQYF
. | TRBJ2-1 | TRBV5-1 | 14 | CASSLSSGVNEQFF
. | TRBJ2-3 | TRBV5-4 | 15 | CASSRTGHRTDTQYF
. | TRBJ1-6 | TRBV11-2 | 15 | CASSSSGQGWSPLHF
. | TRBJ2-3 | TRBV4-2 | 15 | CASSRAGGVSDTQYF
. | TRBJ1-5 | TRBV19 | 12 | CASSHQYQPQHF
once | TRBJ2-1 | TRBV7-2 | 16 | CASSLSGGVGLVEQFF
. | TRBJ1-6 | TRBV27 | 20 | CASSLIAGQGAGSYNSPLHF
. | TRBJ1-2 | TRBV6-6 | 14 | CASSRAGQGYGYTF
. | TRBJ2-2 | TRBV11-1 | 14 | CASSYREWTGELFF
. | TRBJ2-3 | TRBV7-9 | 15 | CASSFTGMSTDTQYF
. | TRBJ1-3 | TRBV6-1 | 17 | CASSVPGQGFSGNTIYF
. | TRBJ1-5 | TRBV15 | 14 | CATSRDGGNQPQHF
. | TRBJ2-3 | TRBV11-1 | 14 | CASSLARLADTQYF
. | TRBJ1-3 | TRBV6-5 | 16 | CASSYSGTHSGNTIYF
few | TRBJ2-1 | TRBV7-2 | 15 | CASSPGGLGRDEQFF
. | TRBJ2-6 | TRBV5-1 | 17 | CASTLGGGSLGANVLTF
. | TRBJ1-5 | TRBV19 | 20 | CASSHDRQGNMIVSNQPQHF
. | TRBJ1-6 | TRBV4-2 | 18 | CASSQSPGQGTYNSPLHF
once | TRBJ1-2 | TRBV5-4 | 13 | CASSSESGAGYTF
. | TRBJ2-7 | TRBV28 | 12 | CASTKRRDEQYF
. | TRBJ1-2 | TRBV3-1/TRBV3-2 | 13 | CASSEATGGGYTF